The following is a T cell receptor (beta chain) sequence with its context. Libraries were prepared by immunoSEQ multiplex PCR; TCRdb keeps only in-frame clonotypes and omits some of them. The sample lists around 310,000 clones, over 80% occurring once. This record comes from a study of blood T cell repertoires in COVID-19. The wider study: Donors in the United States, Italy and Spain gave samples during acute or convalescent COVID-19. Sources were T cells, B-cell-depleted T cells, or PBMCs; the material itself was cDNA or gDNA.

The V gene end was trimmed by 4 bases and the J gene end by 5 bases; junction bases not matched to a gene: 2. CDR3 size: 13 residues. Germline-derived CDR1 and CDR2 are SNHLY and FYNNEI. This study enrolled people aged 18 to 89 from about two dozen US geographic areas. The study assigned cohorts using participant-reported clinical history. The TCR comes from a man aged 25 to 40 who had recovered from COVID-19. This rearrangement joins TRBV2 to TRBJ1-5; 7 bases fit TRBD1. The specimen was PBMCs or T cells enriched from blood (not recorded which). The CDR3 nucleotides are TGTGCCAGCAGTGGACAGGGCGATCAGCCCCAGCATTTT. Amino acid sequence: CASSGQGDQPQHF.